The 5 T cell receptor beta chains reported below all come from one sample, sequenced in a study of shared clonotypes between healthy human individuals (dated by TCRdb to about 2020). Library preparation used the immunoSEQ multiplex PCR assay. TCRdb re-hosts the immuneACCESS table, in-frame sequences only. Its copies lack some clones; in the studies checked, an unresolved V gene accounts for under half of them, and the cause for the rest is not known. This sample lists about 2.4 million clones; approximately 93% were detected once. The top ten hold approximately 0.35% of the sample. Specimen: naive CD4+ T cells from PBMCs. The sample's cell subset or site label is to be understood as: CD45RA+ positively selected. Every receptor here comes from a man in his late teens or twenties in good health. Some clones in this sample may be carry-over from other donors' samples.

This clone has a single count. In nucleotides, the CDR3 is TGTGCCAGCAGTGGAACAGGGGGCCATGAGCAGTTCTTC. Translated: CASSGTGGHEQFF. The chain has TRBV2 and TRBJ2-1; 9 bases fit TRBD1. The CDR3 length is 13 residues. Trimming took 4 bases from V and 8 from J; bases not matched to a gene: 3. The germline gives CDR1 SNHLY, CDR2 FYNNEI.

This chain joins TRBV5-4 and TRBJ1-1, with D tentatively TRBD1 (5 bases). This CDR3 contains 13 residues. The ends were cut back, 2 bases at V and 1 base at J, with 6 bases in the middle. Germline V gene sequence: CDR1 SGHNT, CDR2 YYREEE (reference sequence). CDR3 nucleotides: TGTGCCAGCAGCTTTACAGGGAACACTGAAGCTTTCTTT. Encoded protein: CASSFTGNTEAFF.

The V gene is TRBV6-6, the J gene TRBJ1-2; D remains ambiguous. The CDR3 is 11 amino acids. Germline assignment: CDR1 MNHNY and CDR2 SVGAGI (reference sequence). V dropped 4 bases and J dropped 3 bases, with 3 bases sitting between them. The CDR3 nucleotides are TGTGCCAGCAGTTGGGACTATGGCTACACCTTC. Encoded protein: CASSWDYGYTF.

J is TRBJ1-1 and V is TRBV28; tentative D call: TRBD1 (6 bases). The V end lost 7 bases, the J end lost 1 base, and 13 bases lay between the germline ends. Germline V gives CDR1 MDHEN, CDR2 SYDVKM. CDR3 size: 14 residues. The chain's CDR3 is CASKAGGGNTEAFF. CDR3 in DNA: TGTGCCAGCAAGGCTGGGGGCGGGAACACTGAAGCTTTCTTT.

This CDR3 is CASSPDRVGRKTEAFF. In DNA form, the CDR3 reads TGCGCCAGCAGTCCGGACAGGGTAGGAAGGAAAACTGAAGCTTTCTTT. The rearrangement uses TRBV4-1 and TRBJ1-1; 8 positions match TRBD1. Trimming took 6 bases from V and 5 from J; bases not matched to a gene: 14. The V gene's germline CDR1 is MGHRA and CDR2 YSYEKL. The CDR3 length is 16 residues.